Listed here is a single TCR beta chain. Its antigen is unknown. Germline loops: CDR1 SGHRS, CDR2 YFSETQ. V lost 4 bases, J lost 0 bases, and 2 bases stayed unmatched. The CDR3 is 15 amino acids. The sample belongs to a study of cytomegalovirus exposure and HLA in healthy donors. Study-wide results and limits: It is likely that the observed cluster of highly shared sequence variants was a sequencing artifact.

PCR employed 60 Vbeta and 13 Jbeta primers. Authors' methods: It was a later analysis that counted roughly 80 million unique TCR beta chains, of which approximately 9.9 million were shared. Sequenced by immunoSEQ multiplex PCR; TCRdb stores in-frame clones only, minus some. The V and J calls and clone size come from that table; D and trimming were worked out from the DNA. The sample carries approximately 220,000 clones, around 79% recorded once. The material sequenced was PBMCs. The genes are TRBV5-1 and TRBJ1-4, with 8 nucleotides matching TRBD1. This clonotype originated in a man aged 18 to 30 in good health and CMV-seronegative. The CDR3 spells CASSQGASTNEKLFF. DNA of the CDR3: TGCGCCAGCAGCCAGGGGGCCTCAACTAATGAAAAACTGTTTTTT.